The sequence of this T cell receptor (beta chain) was determined in a study of T cell repertoires in cytomegalovirus infection (dated by TCRdb to 2018 to 2020). The study in broad terms: The peptide stimulations were aimed at well-studied HLA-B-restricted epitopes as well as recently identified HLA-C-restricted CMV epitopes, whose presentation resists viral immunomodulation. Donor HLA type was relevant to the analysis, as public TCR beta signatures indicated carriage of CMV infection together with the matching HLA type. Summary of the overall study and its limitations: In both this cohort and an independent cohort of 352 donors, the cumulative frequency of public TCR beta family members distinguished carriers of CMV infection plus the relevant HLA type. The ex vivo response was dominated by HLA-C-restricted CMV-specific TCR beta clonotypes, and the single most frequent clonotype in two of eight donors was supplied by these HLA-C-restricted clonotypes.

Instrument on record: Illumina HiSeq 1500. TCRdb's own reprocessing of the public reads used fastp at Q25 and MiXCR and kept productive beta chains. Rows with a matching CDR3 protein are joined into one entry that keeps the most common DNA and genes. Counted in this sample were a few hundred thousand distinct CDR3 sequences; 40% of them appeared once. Of the sample, over 45% falls within the top ten clones. This clonotype was detected only a few times. The antigen it binds to is not known. No qualities accompany the bases; no much larger clone lies one base away. The CDR3 has 14 amino acids, counting the end cysteine and phenylalanine. Kept here is only the CDR3 DNA, which spans 42 bases and is read in frame from base 1. Cut back by 6 bases and 6 bases, the V and J ends lie 14 bases apart. The treatment or condition label, read with the paper, signifies: in vitro stimulation with specific CMV peptide epitopes to enrich CMV-specific T cells.

The sample in question was cultured PBMCs, obtained from culture after CMV antigen stimulation. The TCR sequence derives from a human donor in good health (CMV status not recorded). Some clones in this sample may be carry-over from other donors' samples. Recombination connected TRBV12-3 or TRBV12-4 to TRBJ2-2, with TRBD2 tentatively as D gene (5 bases match). The CDR3 region: CASRLGAGPGELFF. The DNA reads as follows: TGTGCCAGCAGGCTTGGCGCGGGCCCCGGGGAGCTGTTTTTT.